Listed below are T cell receptor beta chains from one sample, sequenced in a study of T cells after yellow fever vaccination. One entry per CDR3 protein results from TCRdb running MiXCR on the 5' RACE reads. There are fewer than 450,000 distinct CDR3 sequences in the sample; approximately 4.2% occur only once, and about 24% lies in the top ten. The input for sequencing was PBMCs, taken 5 days after the yellow fever booster vaccination. The receptors here all came from a man aged 18-30 years who received the YFV17D yellow fever vaccine. Each CDR3 is given with its conserved first and last residue. A D gene is named only where the DNA matches it firmly. Some rows mark clone size as missing; the rest say once, few, many or name a class of expanded clone.

j_call v_call d_call clone_size cdr3_aa cdr3_nt
TRBJ2-3 TRBV10-3 TRBD1 . CAINPGQGGTDTQYF TGTGCCATCAACCCAGGACAGGGGGGCACAGATACGCAGTATTTT
TRBJ2-7 TRBV4-1 . . CASSQEGGAYEQYF TGCGCCAGCAGCCAAGAAGGAGGGGCCTACGAGCAGTACTTC
TRBJ2-1 TRBV14 . . CASSQDAPWGSYNEQFF TGTGCCAGCAGCCAAGATGCTCCCTGGGGCTCCTACAATGAGCAGTTCTTC
TRBJ1-2 TRBV7-2 . . CASTDPGTHGYTF TGTGCCAGCACTGACCCAGGGACCCATGGCTACACCTTC
TRBJ1-2 TRBV4-3 . many CASSQDLYGYTF TGCGCCAGCAGCCAAGACCTCTATGGCTACACCTTC
TRBJ1-5 TRBV18 . . CASSRGETGTAQPQHF TGTGCCAGCTCACGAGGTGAAACAGGGACCGCTCAGCCCCAGCATTTT
TRBJ2-1 TRBV5-1 TRBD2 many CASSGLAGAYNEQFF TGCGCCAGCAGTGGACTAGCGGGGGCGTACAATGAGCAGTTCTTC
TRBJ2-1 TRBV14 . . CASSHRWVGAPYNEQFF TGTGCCAGCAGCCACCGATGGGTGGGGGCCCCCTACAATGAGCAGTTCTTC
TRBJ1-5 TRBV10-3 TRBD1 many CAISEPDRGVPQPQHF TGTGCCATCAGTGAGCCGGACAGGGGAGTTCCTCAGCCCCAGCATTTT
TRBJ2-1 TRBV7-8 TRBD2 many CASSLAIAGGYNEQFF TGTGCCAGCAGCTTAGCGATAGCGGGGGGATACAATGAGCAGTTCTTC
TRBJ1-1 TRBV4-3 . many CASRWTSNTEAFF TGCGCCAGCAGGTGGACCTCGAACACTGAAGCTTTCTTT
TRBJ2-5 TRBV28 . . CASSFFFVRETQYF TGTGCCAGCAGTTTTTTTTTCGTGCGAGAGACCCAGTACTTC
TRBJ1-1 TRBV20-1 . many CSAVSPGTEAFF TGCAGTGCTGTTTCCCCCGGCACTGAAGCTTTCTTT
TRBJ2-1 TRBV7-9 . many CASSSGRSEQFF TGTGCCAGCAGCTCAGGGAGGAGTGAGCAGTTCTTC
TRBJ2-5 TRBV5-1 TRBD1 few CASSFALTGGLETQYF TGCGCCAGCAGCTTTGCGCTGACAGGGGGCCTAGAGACCCAGTACTTC
TRBJ2-2 TRBV10-2 . many CASRKTDTGELFF TGCGCCAGCAGAAAGACAGACACCGGGGAGCTGTTTTTT
TRBJ2-3 TRBV7-2 TRBD2 many CASSSGTSSADTQYF TGTGCCAGCAGCTCTGGGACTAGCAGCGCAGATACGCAGTATTTT
TRBJ1-5 TRBV14 . few CASSQGFWDTLLGCQPQHF TGTGCCAGCAGCCAAGGATTCTGGGACACTCTTTTGGGTTGCCAGCCCCAGCATTTT
TRBJ2-5 TRBV5-1 TRBD2 few CASSLGTSGKSQETQYF TGCGCCAGCAGCCTCGGGACTAGCGGAAAGTCACAAGAGACCCAGTACTTC
TRBJ1-1 TRBV20-1 . few CSALPGRTNTEAFF TGCAGTGCTTTACCCGGACGGACGAACACTGAAGCTTTCTTT
TRBJ1-6 TRBV20-1 . many CSARIGGSLNSPLHF TGCAGTGCTAGAATCGGGGGATCCCTAAATTCACCCCTCCACTTT
TRBJ1-5 TRBV7-2 . many CASSSTPGQPQHF TGTGCCAGCAGCTCAACTCCAGGTCAGCCCCAGCATTTT
TRBJ2-3 TRBV5-1 TRBD2 many CASSKLAGGNTDTQYF TGCGCCAGCAGCAAACTAGCGGGGGGAAACACAGATACGCAGTATTTT
TRBJ2-7 TRBV4-3 . . CASSQDASPYEQYF TGCGCCAGCAGCCAAGACGCGTCGCCCTACGAGCAGTACTTC
TRBJ2-3 TRBV12-3/TRBV12-4 . few CASANWGTGSTDTQYF TGTGCCAGCGCTAATTGGGGGACGGGCAGCACAGATACGCAGTATTTT
TRBJ2-2 TRBV20-1 TRBD2 . CSARRLRRGGAATGELFF TGCAGTGCTAGGAGGCTTCGGCGGGGGGGCGCCGCGACCGGGGAGCTGTTTTTT
TRBJ2-7 TRBV29-1 . many CSGRGQSYEQYF TGCAGCGGGCGGGGACAGTCCTACGAGCAGTACTTC
TRBJ2-7 TRBV7-9 . . CASSPRPDSYEQYF TGTGCCAGCAGCCCCCGACCGGACTCCTACGAGCAGTACTTC
TRBJ2-2 TRBV7-2 . few CASSLDGTRTYTGELFF TGTGCCAGCAGCTTAGATGGGACGAGAACTTACACCGGGGAGCTGTTTTTT
TRBJ2-1 TRBV6-5 TRBD1 many CASSSGTDSYNEQFF TGTGCCAGCAGTTCCGGGACAGATTCCTACAATGAGCAGTTCTTC
TRBJ1-5 TRBV12-3/TRBV12-4 . . CASSPEVSQPQHF TGTGCCAGCAGTCCCGAAGTAAGCCAGCCCCAGCATTTT
TRBJ2-1 TRBV11-2 TRBD1 . CASSPAIRQGQFF TGTGCCAGCAGCCCAGCCATAAGACAGGGGCAGTTCTTC
TRBJ2-3 TRBV5-1 TRBD1 . CASSLGGQVKDTQYF TGCGCCAGCAGCTTGGGGGGACAGGTCAAAGATACGCAGTATTTT
TRBJ2-5 TRBV5-1 TRBD2 many CASSLGLADEETQYF TGCGCCAGCAGCCTGGGACTAGCGGACGAAGAGACCCAGTACTTC
TRBJ2-2 TRBV4-1 TRBD1 many CASSQLRIIRGLDTGELFF TGCGCCAGCAGCCAGCTTCGAATCATCAGGGGGCTCGACACCGGGGAGCTGTTTTTT
TRBJ1-5 TRBV19 TRBD1 few CASTPDRGNQPQHF TGTGCCAGTACCCCAGACAGGGGGAACCAGCCCCAGCATTTT
TRBJ2-3 TRBV7-3 . many CASSRGTYSTDTQYF TGTGCCAGCAGCCGAGGGACTTACAGCACAGATACGCAGTATTTT
TRBJ2-3 TRBV5-4 TRBD2 many CASSLSLAGPDTQYF TGTGCCAGCAGCTTGTCCCTAGCGGGGCCAGATACGCAGTATTTT
TRBJ1-1 TRBV5-4 . . CASRGRANTEAFF TGTGCCAGCAGAGGACGGGCGAACACTGAAGCTTTCTTT
TRBJ2-7 TRBV6-1 . many CASGPGHDYEQYF TGTGCCAGCGGGCCGGGACATGACTACGAGCAGTACTTC
TRBJ1-5 TRBV7-8 . . CASSLGINQPQHF TGTGCCAGCAGCTTAGGGATCAATCAGCCCCAGCATTTT
TRBJ2-7 TRBV5-1 . many CASSLSTEQYF TGCGCCAGCAGCTTGTCTACCGAGCAGTACTTC
TRBJ1-2 TRBV4-3 . few CASSQDLRGLNNYGYTF TGCGCCAGCAGCCAAGATTTGCGGGGACTCAATAACTATGGCTACACCTTC
TRBJ2-5 TRBV7-9 TRBD1 . CASSLVLGRGQETQYF TGTGCCAGCAGCTTAGTATTGGGCAGGGGGCAGGAGACCCAGTACTTC
TRBJ1-1 TRBV5-1 . many CASSPQIRQVDTEAFF TGCGCCAGCAGCCCCCAAATCCGGCAGGTTGACACTGAAGCTTTCTTT
TRBJ1-5 TRBV12-5 . few CASAGTGTNQPQHF TGTGCTAGTGCCGGTACAGGGACCAATCAGCCCCAGCATTTT
TRBJ2-5 TRBV5-1 TRBD2 many CASRDGLAGGLFQETQYF TGCGCCAGCAGGGATGGACTAGCGGGGGGACTATTCCAAGAGACCCAGTACTTC
TRBJ1-2 TRBV12-3/TRBV12-4 . many CASSLRGGTNYGYTF TGTGCCAGCAGTCTTCGGGGAGGGACCAACTATGGCTACACCTTC
TRBJ2-1 TRBV11-2 TRBD1 many CASSLGQGSSYNEQFF TGTGCCAGCAGCCTAGGACAGGGGAGCTCCTACAATGAGCAGTTCTTC
TRBJ1-2 TRBV19 . . CASSILGRPGYGYTF TGTGCCAGTAGTATATTAGGCCGGCCGGGATATGGCTACACCTTC
TRBJ1-6 TRBV6-1 TRBD1 few CASSVLDRGGSPLHF TGTGCCAGCAGTGTGCTCGACAGGGGAGGATCACCCCTCCACTTT
TRBJ1-4 TRBV5-1 TRBD1 . CASSRDRDEVGNEKLFF TGCGCCAGCAGCCGGGACAGGGATGAGGTGGGGAATGAAAAACTGTTTTTT
TRBJ2-3 TRBV5-1 . . CASSPGAAPSTDTQYF TGCGCCAGCAGCCCCGGGGCCGCCCCTAGCACAGATACGCAGTATTTT
TRBJ2-7 TRBV2 . many CASTSLDSLPYEQYF TGTGCCAGCACCTCATTGGACAGTCTCCCCTACGAGCAGTACTTC
TRBJ1-1 TRBV27 . . CASSGSWVRDTEAFF TGTGCCAGCAGTGGGTCATGGGTTAGGGACACTGAAGCTTTCTTT
TRBJ1-6 TRBV4-3 . many CASSQADLNSPLHF TGCGCCAGCAGCCAAGCAGACCTTAATTCACCCCTCCACTTT
TRBJ2-1 TRBV7-3 . . CASSTSTRNEQFF TGTGCCAGCAGCACTTCGACCCGCAATGAGCAGTTCTTC